The next 30 T cell receptor beta chains were all read from a single sample in a study of cytomegalovirus exposure and HLA in healthy donors. PCR was performed using 60 Vbeta and 13 Jbeta primers. Profiled with immunoSEQ multiplex PCR; TCRdb holds only in-frame clones, not every one. The profile shows about 76,000 clones, about 81% of them singletons. Sequenced input: PBMCs. The receptors originated from a woman aged 40 to 50 in good health and CMV-seropositive.

The gene calls are TRBV7-2 and TRBJ2-1; 7 bases match TRBD1. Germline CDR1 SGHTA, CDR2 FQGNSA. The CDR3 consists of 16 residues. After removal of 5 bases from V and 4 bases from J, the junction contained 11 bases not matched to a gene. The CDR3 loop reads CASSPRTGQSYNEQFF. In nucleotides, the CDR3 is TGTGCCAGCAGCCCCCGGACAGGACAGAGTTACAATGAGCAGTTCTTC. The variable domain in full, completed from reference TRBV7-2 and TRBJ2-1, reads GAGVSQSPSNKVTEKGKDVELRCDPISGHTALYWYRQSLGQGLEFLIYFQGNSAPDKSGLPSDRFSAERTGGSVSTLTIQRTQQEDSAVYLCASSPRTGQSYNEQFFGPGTRLTVL.

J is TRBJ2-2 and V is TRBV5-1; D gene uncertain. Germline V gene sequence: CDR1 SGHRS, CDR2 YFSETQ. Trimming cost V 1 base and J 0 bases, with 4 bases left between them. CDR3 length equals 14 residues. CDR3 in DNA: TGCGCCAGCAGCTTGACAGCGAACACCGGGGAGCTGTTTTTT. Amino acid sequence: CASSLTANTGELFF. The full variable domain, its missing parts supplied by reference TRBV5-1 and TRBJ2-2, is KAGVTQTPRYLIKTRGQQVTLSCSPISGHRSVSWYQQTPGQGLQFLFEYFSETQRNKGNFPGRFSGRQFSNSRSEMNVSTLELGDSALYLCASSLTANTGELFFGEGSRLTVL.

This chain connects TRBV5-4 to TRBJ1-2; no firm D call. The CDR3 has 13 amino acids. Per germline, CDR1 SGHNT and CDR2 YYREEE (reference sequence). Between the trimmed V and J ends, which lost 7 bases and 2 bases, there was a span of 12 bases. CDR3 bases: TGTGCCAGCCACCCGGTAGAAAACTATGGCTACACCTTC. Its translation: CASHPVENYGYTF.

CDR3 nucleotide sequence: TGTGCCAGCACTCAACTCGGGACAGGGGGGGACTACACCTTC. It is translated as CASTQLGTGGDYTF. The V and J genes are TRBV2 and TRBJ1-2; TRBD1 matches 11 bases. Germline V gene data show CDR1 as SNHLY and CDR2 as FYNNEI. The V and J ends lost 7 bases and 10 bases, in that order; junction bases with no gene match: 11. The CDR3 has 14 amino acids.

This rearrangement joins TRBV29-1 to TRBJ2-1; TRBD2 might be the D (6 bases). Germline loops: CDR1 SQVTM, CDR2 ANQGSEA. The CDR3 sequence is 15 residues long. V shed 5 bases and J shed 6 bases, with 20 bases lying between them. The CDR3 is CSVKDPAGASNEQFF. In DNA, the CDR3 is TGCAGCGTTAAGGATCCAGCGGGTGCTTCCAATGAGCAGTTCTTC.

V gene TRBV2 combines with J gene TRBJ1-5; weak D call: TRBD1 (6 bases). CDR1 is SNHLY and CDR2 is FYNNEI in the germline V gene. CDR3 length equals 14 residues. With 6 bases removed from V and 1 base from J, the gap between germline ends came to 10 bases. The CDR3, as DNA: TGTGCCAGCAGCCAGGGACACAGCAATCAGCCCCAGCATTTT. It yields the protein CASSQGHSNQPQHF.

The V and J genes are TRBV11-2 and TRBJ1-1, with 7 bases aligning to TRBD1. Germline V CDR1 and CDR2: SGHAT, FQNNGV. CDR3 size: 12 residues. Trimming cost V 5 bases and J 4 bases; bases outside gene matches: 1. As DNA, the CDR3 is TGTGCCAGCAGCGAGGGGGCCACTGAAGCTTTCTTT. Amino acid sequence: CASSEGATEAFF.

The genes are TRBV20-1 and TRBJ2-1; 7 bases are a match to TRBD2. Germline CDR1 DFQATT, CDR2 SNEGSKA (reference sequence). J was trimmed by 6 bases and V by 6 bases; bases with no gene match: 2. The CDR3 sequence is 11 residues long. The CDR3 bases are TGCAGTGCCCGGACTAGCAATGAGCAGTTCTTC. Translation: CSARTSNEQFF.

The chain uses TRBV30 and TRBJ1-4, with D maybe TRBD1 (5 bases). This CDR3 is 15 amino acids long. V gave up 2 bases and J gave up 4 bases, with 14 bases separating them. CDR1 and CDR2 from the germline V gene are GTSNPN and SVGIG (reference sequence). Written as DNA, the CDR3 is TGTGCCTGGAGTCCACAGGACGGACGTAATGAAAAACTGTTTTTT. Its protein product is CAWSPQDGRNEKLFF.

The chain has TRBV14 and TRBJ2-1; D call uncertain. The CDR3 has 16 amino acids. Trimming took 0 bases from V and 4 from J, leaving 13 bases between them. CDR1 SGHDN and CDR2 FVKESK come from the germline V gene. The CDR3 nucleotides are TGTGCCAGCAGCCAAGAGACGAGCGCTCGGTACAATGAGCAGTTCTTC. This gives the protein CASSQETSARYNEQFF.

V and J are TRBV6-5 and TRBJ1-4; no clear D gene. Germline-derived CDR1 and CDR2 are MNHEY and SVGAGI. The length of the CDR3 is 15 residues. V was shortened by 5 bases and J by 5 bases, with 15 bases between the two germline ends. CDR3 DNA: TGTGCCAGCAGTGTTACGGTGTCCCCCAATGAAAAACTGTTTTTT. Amino acids: CASSVTVSPNEKLFF.

The V call is TRBV7-2, the J call TRBJ1-3; a possible D gene is TRBD1 (6 bases). Germline V gene sequence: CDR1 SGHTA, CDR2 FQGNSA. V lost 5 bases, J lost 0 bases, and 14 bases lay in between. The CDR3 has 16 amino acids. The CDR3 loop reads CASSATGQSSGNTIYF. DNA of the CDR3: TGTGCCAGCAGCGCAACAGGACAGAGCTCTGGAAACACCATATATTTT. The complete variable domain, with remaining parts taken from reference TRBV7-2 and TRBJ1-3, reads GAGVSQSPSNKVTEKGKDVELRCDPISGHTALYWYRQSLGQGLEFLIYFQGNSAPDKSGLPSDRFSAERTGGSVSTLTIQRTQQEDSAVYLCASSATGQSSGNTIYFGEGSWLTVV.

The chain couples TRBV29-1 to TRBJ1-5, with TRBD1 matching over 9 bases. J gave up 6 bases and V 4 bases, and 7 bases lay outside the gene matches. CDR3 length equals 14 residues. CDR1 SQVTM and CDR2 ANQGSEA come from the germline V gene. CDR3: CSVASTGGTQPQHF. The CDR3 DNA sequence: TGCAGCGTTGCCTCCACAGGGGGCACTCAGCCCCAGCATTTT.

The chain combines TRBV9 with TRBJ2-3; 8 bases line up with TRBD1. CDR3 length equals 14 residues. Trimming cost V 4 bases and J 7 bases; bases outside gene matches: 8. Germline V gives CDR1 SGDLS, CDR2 YYNGEE. Here the CDR3 DNA reads TGTGCCAGCAGCTTTGGGACAGGCGACAATACGCAGTATTTT. Amino acid sequence: CASSFGTGDNTQYF.

The V gene is TRBV7-2, the J gene TRBJ2-2, with a possible D match to TRBD2 (6 bases). The CDR3 is 17 amino acids. Germline CDR1 SGHTA, CDR2 FQGNSA. The germline V and J ends were trimmed by 1 base and 1 base, with 13 bases remaining between them. DNA of the CDR3: TGTGCCAGCAGCTTAGGTTTTGGGCGGGGGAACACCGGGGAGCTGTTTTTT. Protein product: CASSLGFGRGNTGELFF.

The CDR3 reads CASRRGVNTEAFF. DNA of the CDR3: TGTGCCAGTCGCCGGGGGGTGAACACTGAAGCTTTCTTT. The chain carries TRBV19 and TRBJ1-1; maybe TRBD1 (5 bases). The CDR3 runs 13 residues. Trimming pared 8 bases from V and 0 bases from J, leaving 10 bases between. Germline assignment: CDR1 LNHDA and CDR2 SQIVND (reference sequence).

V usage is TRBV25-1 and J usage is TRBJ2-5; TRBD2 matches 11 bases. The CDR3 runs to 14 residues. Germline V gene data show CDR1 as MGHDK and CDR2 as SYGVNS. V lost 6 bases to trimming and J lost 10 bases; unmatched junction nucleotides: 10. The CDR3 is CASSLTSGVGGQYF. Written as DNA, the CDR3 is TGTGCCAGCAGCTTGACTAGCGGGGTGGGGGGCCAGTACTTC.

The chain combines TRBV30 with TRBJ1-4; TRBD1 agrees at 8 bases. There are 14 residues in the CDR3. The ends lost 2 bases at V and 8 bases at J; junction bases unmatched: 7. CDR1 and CDR2 from the germline V gene are GTSNPN and SVGIG (reference sequence). CDR3 sequence: CAWSTQQGDEKLFF. CDR3 nucleotides: TGTGCCTGGAGTACCCAACAGGGGGACGAAAAACTGTTTTTT.

The rearrangement joins TRBV19 to TRBJ2-2, with 8 positions matching TRBD2. Germline V gives CDR1 LNHDA, CDR2 SQIVND (reference sequence). V lost 1 base to trimming and J lost 0 bases; unmatched junction nucleotides: 10. The CDR3 consists of 19 residues. For the CDR3, the DNA is TGTGCCAGTAGTATAGCCCGGACGGGGGGGCCCCCGAACACCGGGGAGCTGTTTTTT. Translated, it gives CASSIARTGGPPNTGELFF.

This clone was recorded a few times. The chain carries TRBV6-5 and TRBJ2-2; 10 nucleotides align to TRBD2. The CDR3 contains 14 residues. Per germline, CDR1 MNHEY and CDR2 SVGAGI. The J segment lost 6 bases and the V segment lost 4 bases, leaving 2 bases of the junction unmatched. CDR3 protein: CASSLSGGAGELFF. As DNA, the CDR3 is TGTGCCAGCAGTTTGAGCGGGGGGGCCGGGGAGCTGTTTTTT.

This clone was counted only a few times. V usage is TRBV4-1 and J usage is TRBJ1-1, with 9 positions matching TRBD1. The V segment lost 4 bases and the J segment 4 bases; nucleotides outside the gene matches: 7. The CDR3 has 15 residues. The V gene's germline CDR1 is MGHRA and CDR2 YSYEKL. The CDR3 loop is CASSPGQGMVTEAFF. The CDR3 nucleotides read TGCGCCAGCAGCCCCGGACAGGGGATGGTCACTGAAGCTTTCTTT.

The rearrangement joins TRBV19 to TRBJ1-6, with TRBD1 matching over 8 bases. J was trimmed by 7 bases and V by 4 bases; bases with no gene match: 9. CDR1 and CDR2 from the germline V gene are LNHDA and SQIVND (reference sequence). This CDR3 spans 16 amino acids. The CDR3 sequence is CASSTMGQASNSPLHF. The CDR3 DNA reads as TGTGCCAGTAGTACTATGGGACAGGCGTCCAATTCACCCCTCCACTTT.

The V call is TRBV5-1, the J call TRBJ2-3, with a tentative D call TRBD1 (6 bases). The CDR3 is 15 amino acids. CDR1 SGHRS and CDR2 YFSETQ come from the germline V gene. V was shortened by 0 bases and J by 2 bases, with 10 bases between the two germline ends. The CDR3 here is CASSLVQGNTDTQYF. The CDR3 bases are TGCGCCAGCAGCTTGGTTCAGGGGAACACAGATACGCAGTATTTT.

The gene calls are TRBV7-7 and TRBJ2-5, with D possibly being TRBD1 (5 bases). The DNA end favors TRBJ2-7, so the J call may be wrong. Germline V CDR1 and CDR2: SSHAT, FNYEAQ (reference sequence). This CDR3 is 14 amino acids long. CDR3 in DNA: TGTGCCAGCAGCTTAGAACAGGCTTCCTACGAGCAGTACTTC. The encoded protein is CASSLEQASYEQYF.

The rearrangement joins TRBV13 to TRBJ2-5; D might be TRBD2 (5 bases). This CDR3 contains 13 residues. Looked up from germline, CDR1 is PRHDT and CDR2 is FYEKMQ (reference sequence). Between the trimmed V and J ends, which lost 5 bases and 5 bases, there was a span of 12 bases. In nucleotides, the CDR3 is TGTGCCAGCAGCGCCTTGGAGGAGGAGACCCAGTACTTC. It specifies CASSALEEETQYF.

The chain combines TRBV7-9 with TRBJ2-5; 7 positions match TRBD2. Trimming took 5 bases from V and 4 from J; bases not matched to a gene: 7. From germline, CDR1 is SEHNR and CDR2 FQNEAQ (reference sequence). The CDR3 runs to 14 residues. The CDR3 DNA follows: TGTGCCAGCAGCCCTGGGTCGGGGGGAGAGACCCAGTACTTC. It yields the protein CASSPGSGGETQYF.

The chain uses TRBV5-1 and TRBJ2-4; 16 positions match TRBD2. Unmatched junction bases numbered 8, after V lost 4 bases and J lost 7 bases. The CDR3 runs to 17 residues. CDR1 and CDR2 (germline): SGHRS, YFSETQ. The CDR3 bases are TGCGCCAGCAGCACGGGGACTAGCGGGGGGGCATGGAACATTCAGTACTTC. It is translated as CASSTGTSGGAWNIQYF.

The chain carries TRBV7-2 and TRBJ1-5; TRBD1 matches 7 bases. Trimming at V came to 3 bases and at J to 5 bases, leaving 4 bases not matched to a gene. This CDR3 has 14 amino acids. CDR1 and CDR2 (germline): SGHTA, FQGNSA. CDR3 loop: CASSFGTAYQPQHF. The CDR3 DNA follows: TGTGCCAGCAGCTTCGGGACAGCTTATCAGCCCCAGCATTTT.

V and J are TRBV7-9 and TRBJ2-7; 7 bases align to TRBD1. This CDR3 is built from 14 residues. Germline trimming cut 8 bases from V and 2 bases from J; bases unmatched to any gene: 9. CDR1 is SEHNR and CDR2 is FQNEAQ in the germline V gene (reference sequence). The CDR3 DNA reads TGTGCCAGCGGTTCGGTGGGGACAGCCTACGAGCAGTACTTC. Amino acid sequence: CASGSVGTAYEQYF.

The V gene is TRBV2, the J gene TRBJ2-6; 15 positions match TRBD2. The V gene's germline CDR1 is SNHLY and CDR2 FYNNEI. The CDR3 has 18 residues. Trimming removed 8 bases from V and 0 bases from J; junction bases left unmatched: 5. CDR3 region: CASFGTSGGSSGANVLTF. DNA for the CDR3: TGTGCCAGCTTCGGGACTAGCGGGGGGAGCTCTGGGGCCAACGTCCTGACTTTC.